The present T cell receptor (beta chain) was sequenced within a study of blood T cell repertoires in COVID-19. Study background: COVID-19 samples from acute and convalescent phases originated in the United States, Italy and Spain. PBMCs, B-cell-depleted T cells, or T cells provided the cDNA or gDNA that made up the material.

Per the original methods: Estimation of nucleated cell counts relied on the amplification of reference gene primers. Assay used: immunoSEQ multiplex PCR; TCRdb lists only in-frame clones, some missing. The DNA was the basis for D and trimming; V, J and clone size are from that table. Of some 200,000 clones listed, over 60% are singletons. Germline CDR1 reads MGHRA; CDR2 reads YSYEKL. The CDR3 runs to 13 residues. Trimming cost V 0 bases and J 1 base, with 4 bases left between them. V usage is TRBV4-1 and J usage is TRBJ2-7; no firm D call. This sequence was found in a woman aged 65 to 85 with acute or convalescent COVID-19. The specimen sequenced was peripheral blood. The chain's CDR3 is CASSQDKSYEQYF. DNA of the CDR3: TGCGCCAGCAGCCAAGACAAATCCTACGAGCAGTACTTC.